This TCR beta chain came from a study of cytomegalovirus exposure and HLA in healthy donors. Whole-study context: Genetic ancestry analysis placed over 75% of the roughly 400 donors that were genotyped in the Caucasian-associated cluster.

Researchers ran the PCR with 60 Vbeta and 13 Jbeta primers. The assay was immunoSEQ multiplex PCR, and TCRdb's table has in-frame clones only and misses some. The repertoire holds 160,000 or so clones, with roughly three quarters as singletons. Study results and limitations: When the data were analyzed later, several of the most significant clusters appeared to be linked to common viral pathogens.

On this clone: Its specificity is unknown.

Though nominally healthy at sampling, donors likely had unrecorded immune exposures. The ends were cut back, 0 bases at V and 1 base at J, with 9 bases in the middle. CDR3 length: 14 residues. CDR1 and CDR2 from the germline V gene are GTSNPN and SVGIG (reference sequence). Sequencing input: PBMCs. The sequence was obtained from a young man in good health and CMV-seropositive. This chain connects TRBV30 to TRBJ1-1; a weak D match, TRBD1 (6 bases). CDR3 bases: TGTGCCTGGAGTGTGGGACACCCGAACACTGAAGCTTTCTTT. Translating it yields CAWSVGHPNTEAFF.